This T cell receptor beta chain derives from a study of T-cell reconstitution after alpha-beta-depleted transplantation in children. Regarding the study as a whole: At day 60, the high TCRbeta diversity found in some patients originated from recipient T cells and thymic progenitors that had survived. It was newly produced T cells that mostly accounted for T-cell counts and diversity one year after transplant.

V gave up 6 bases and J gave up 0 bases, with 12 bases separating them. The CDR3 is made up of 13 amino acids. Germline V gives CDR1 DFQATT, CDR2 SNEGSKA (reference sequence). Unique molecular identifiers were used to barcode this TCRbeta library. In TCRdb, the PCR reads were re-called with MiXCR into one record per CDR3 protein. In the table there are approximately 300,000 distinct CDR3 sequences, roughly 10% of which are singletons. With respect to this clonotype: Its antigen is unidentified. It may be a read error: a sequence one base away is much more abundant.

The sequence was collected from a male patient between 2 and 15 years old who had a stem cell transplant for chronic granulomatous disease, so the T cells may come from the graft donor. The J gene is TRBJ2-7, the V gene TRBV20-1, with a tentative D call TRBD2 (5 bases). Sequenced material: peripheral blood, taken 180 days after TCRalphabeta/CD19-depleted stem cell transplant. CDR3 nucleotides: TGCAGTGCCCGGGAAAAGAGCTCCTACGAGCAGTACTTC. Translation gives CSAREKSSYEQYF.